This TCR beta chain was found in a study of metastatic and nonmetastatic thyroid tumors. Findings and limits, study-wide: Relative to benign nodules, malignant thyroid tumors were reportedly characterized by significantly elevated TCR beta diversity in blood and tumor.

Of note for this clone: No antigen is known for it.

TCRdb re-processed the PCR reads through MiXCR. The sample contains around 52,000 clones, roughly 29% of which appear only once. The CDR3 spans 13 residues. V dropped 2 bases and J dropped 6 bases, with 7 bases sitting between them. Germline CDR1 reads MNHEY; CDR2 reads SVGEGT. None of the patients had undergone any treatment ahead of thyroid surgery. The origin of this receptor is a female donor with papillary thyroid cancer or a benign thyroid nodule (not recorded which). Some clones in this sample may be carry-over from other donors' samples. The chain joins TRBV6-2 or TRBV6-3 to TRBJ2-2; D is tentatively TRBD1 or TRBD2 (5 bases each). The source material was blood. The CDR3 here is CASSYQGAGELFF. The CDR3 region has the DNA TGTGCCAGCAGTTACCAGGGAGCCGGGGAGCTGTTTTTT.